This TCR beta chain was observed in a study of T cell responses to AZD1222 COVID-19 vaccine. Study-level information: Second-dose timings of about 4 or about 12 weeks were pooled.

Study-wide results and caveats: Spike was spanned by vaccine-associated CD4 TCRs, which were dominant at 160-218 and 743-854. Spike-specific TCR breadth and depth grew following two AZD1222 doses.

J lost 5 bases, V lost 5 bases, and 8 bases had no gene match. Germline V gene lookup returns CDR1 ENHRY and CDR2 SYGVKD. This CDR3 is built from 16 residues. About this clone itself: Its antigen is unidentified.

Assay: immunoSEQ multiplex PCR; the TCRdb copy retains only in-frame clones and omits some. The sample holds roughly 130,000 clones, roughly 94% seen once. The sample consisted of peripheral blood, taken on day 0 of AZD1222 vaccination. This clonotype originated in an adult in good health. This chain connects TRBV10-3 to TRBJ2-7; TRBD2 aligns across 14 bases. In nucleotides, the CDR3 is TGTGCCATCAGTAAAGGACTAGCGGGAGGAGGTAACGAGCAGTACTTC. This gives the protein CAISKGLAGGGNEQYF.